One and the same sample provided the 9 T cell receptor beta chains below, sequenced in a study of control samples from healthy donors and cancer patients. Using immunoSEQ multiplex PCR, the repertoire was profiled, and TCRdb retains in-frame clones only, with some absent. Its listing shows 150,000 to 200,000 clones. Material: blood. The receptors were gathered from a woman aged 25 to 45 in good health.

The CDR3 region has the DNA TGTGCCAGCAGTCATGAACTGGAGGTGAGCTACGAGCAGTACTTC. Translated, it gives CASSHELEVSYEQYF. The chain joins TRBV28 to TRBJ2-7, with a weak D call TRBD2 (5 bases). Between the trimmed V and J ends, which lost 5 bases and 3 bases, there was a span of 17 bases. From germline, CDR1 is MDHEN and CDR2 SYDVKM. CDR3 size: 15 residues.

The CDR3 DNA is TGTGCCAGCTCACCAAGGAACACCATATATTTT. Translated: CASSPRNTIYF. This rearrangement joins TRBV18 to TRBJ1-3; D call uncertain. Germline CDR1 KGHSH, CDR2 LQKENI. This CDR3 has 11 amino acids. V lost 2 bases and J lost 7, with 3 bases in between.

The chain recombines TRBV5-4 with TRBJ2-5, with D possibly matching TRBD2 (5 bases). CDR3 length equals 14 residues. Trimming took 5 bases from V and 7 from J, leaving 18 bases between them. Per germline, CDR1 SGHNT and CDR2 YYREEE (reference sequence). The CDR3 spells CASRPRPTGRTQYF. DNA of the CDR3: TGTGCCAGCAGGCCACGACCTACGGGGAGGACCCAGTACTTC.

This sequence joins TRBV5-6 and TRBJ1-6, with unresolved D. The CDR3 has 15 residues. With 2 bases removed from V and 3 bases from J, the gap between germline ends came to 9 bases. Germline V gene sequence: CDR1 SGHDT, CDR2 YYEEEE. The chain's CDR3 is CASSFTIDYNSPLHF. For the CDR3, the DNA is TGTGCCAGCAGCTTTACCATCGACTATAATTCACCCCTCCACTTT.

The rearrangement uses TRBV10-1 and TRBJ1-1, with D uncertain. This CDR3 spans 13 amino acids. Per germline, CDR1 WNHNN and CDR2 SYGVQD (reference sequence). V was clipped by 5 bases and J by 1 base, with 8 bases between them. The CDR3 protein is CASSRTWNTEAFF. As DNA, the CDR3 is TGCGCCAGCAGTAGAACATGGAACACTGAAGCTTTCTTT.

The chain is built from TRBV5-5 and TRBJ1-5, with 9 bases that match TRBD1. This CDR3 region has 15 residues. CDR1 is SGHKS, CDR2 YYEKEE, per germline (reference sequence). After removal of 2 bases from V and 3 bases from J, the junction contained 3 bases not matched to a gene. CDR3 protein: CASSFRQGVNQPQHF. The CDR3 DNA reads TGTGCCAGCAGCTTTAGACAGGGGGTCAATCAGCCCCAGCATTTT.

V and J are TRBV30 and TRBJ2-7; no clear D. V was pared by 7 bases and J by 3 bases, with 16 bases between. Germline CDR1 is GTSNPN and CDR2 is SVGIG (reference sequence). This CDR3 is 13 amino acids long. The CDR3 nucleotides are TGTGCCTCCTCCCCAGACTCGAACTACGAGCAGTACTTC. Translation gives CASSPDSNYEQYF. Full variable domain (remainder filled in from reference TRBV30 and TRBJ2-7): SQTIHQWPATLVQPVGSPLSLECTVEGTSNPNLYWYRQAAGRGLQLLFYSVGIGQISSEVPQNLSASRPQDRQFILSSKKLLLSDSGFYLCASSPDSNYEQYFGPGTRLTVT.

The chain uses TRBV6-6 and TRBJ1-3; D unclear. V gave up 8 bases and J gave up 0 bases, with 8 bases separating them. The CDR3 consists of 13 residues. CDR1 is MNHNY and CDR2 is SVGAGI in the germline V gene (reference sequence). The CDR3 sequence: CASENSSGNTIYF. For the CDR3, the DNA is TGTGCCAGCGAGAACAGCTCTGGAAACACCATATATTTT.

The V and J genes are TRBV28 and TRBJ2-7; no firm D call. V was cut by 6 bases and J by 7 bases, with 10 bases left in between. The CDR3 spans 11 residues. Per the germline V gene, CDR1 is MDHEN and CDR2 is SYDVKM. The CDR3 DNA sequence: TGTGCCAGCAGCCGACTGAGGGAGCAGTACTTC. Amino acids: CASSRLREQYF.